The 4 T cell receptor beta chains below all came from one sample that was sequenced in a study of T cell responses to AZD1222 COVID-19 vaccine. TCRdb's copy holds only in-frame clones and misses some; the assay was immunoSEQ multiplex PCR. This sample has about 160,000 clones, with around 94% found just once. The sequences come from peripheral blood, collected on day 0 of AZD1222 vaccination. These receptors were obtained from an adult in good health.

The J gene is TRBJ1-1, the V gene TRBV11-2, with D possibly matching TRBD1 (6 bases). This CDR3 is built from 15 residues. CDR1 SGHAT and CDR2 FQNNGV come from the germline V gene. V was cut by 5 bases and J by 6 bases, with 19 bases left in between. The CDR3 DNA reads as TGTGCCAGCAGCCAGCCCGGAGGGGGTAACCCTGAAGCTTTCTTT. Protein: CASSQPGGGNPEAFF.

The rearrangement links TRBV5-1 to TRBJ2-2; D remains unclear. Trimming shortened V by 0 bases and J by 4 bases, and 13 bases separated the two germline ends. The CDR3 has 16 residues. Germline assignment: CDR1 SGHRS and CDR2 YFSETQ. The CDR3 nucleotides are TGCGCCAGCAGCTTGGACGGTTACGGTGGCACCGGGGAGCTGTTTTTT. Its translation is CASSLDGYGGTGELFF.

The chain carries TRBV5-8 and TRBJ2-3; 8 nucleotides align to TRBD2. The trim removed 2 bases at V and 4 bases at J, leaving 3 bases unmatched. Germline CDR1 SGHTS, CDR2 YDEGEE. The CDR3 has 14 amino acids. The CDR3 sequence is CASSLSAGADTQYF. CDR3 DNA: TGTGCCAGCAGCTTATCAGCGGGAGCAGATACGCAGTATTTT.

The J gene is TRBJ2-7, the V gene TRBV27; TRBD2 aligns across 7 bases. Germline CDR1 and CDR2: MNHEY and SMNVEV (reference sequence). V shed 8 bases, J shed 7 bases, and the junction held 14 bases outside the gene matches. The CDR3 has 14 residues. In DNA, the CDR3 is TGTGCCAGCCGTCCGGGGAGGGGTATAGGGGAGCAGTACGTC. The encoded protein is CASRPGRGIGEQYV.